Below are 9 T cell receptor beta chains sequenced from a single sample in a study of T-cell memory formation after mild COVID-19. TCRdb re-analysed the 5' RACE reads in MiXCR, keeping a single row per CDR3 protein. Of roughly 80,000 distinct CDR3 sequences listed, nearly 25% are singletons. The specimen sequenced was PBMCs or a T cell subset sorted from them (not recorded which). These TCRs come from a man younger than 35 who had mild COVID-19 (a few samples of this study predate the infection). Cell type and time point are not known.

This clonotype has more than one count but fewer than ten. The rearrangement links TRBV29-1 to TRBJ2-3; unclear D gene. Deletions cut 1 base from V and 0 bases from J, with 5 bases between. The CDR3 sequence is 13 residues long. Germline loops: CDR1 SQVTM, CDR2 ANQGSEA. The DNA for the CDR3 is TGCAGCGTTGAAGGTGATAGCACAGATACGCAGTATTTT. Translated, it gives CSVEGDSTDTQYF.

V and J are TRBV6-5 and TRBJ2-3, with 7 bases fitting TRBD2. CDR3 size: 15 residues. V lost 6 bases and J lost 2; bases outside the gene matches: 8. Germline V CDR1 and CDR2: MNHEY, SVGAGI. CDR3 bases: TGTGCCAGCAGACCACGGGCGGGGGTCACAGATACGCAGTATTTT. This gives the protein CASRPRAGVTDTQYF.

The chain combines TRBV12-3 or TRBV12-4 with TRBJ2-2; maybe TRBD1 (6 bases). The CDR3 contains 15 residues. V was clipped by 7 bases and J by 2 bases, with 14 bases between them. Here the CDR3 DNA reads TGTGCCAGCACTGCCGGGACACCCAACACCGGGGAGCTGTTTTTT. Its protein product is CASTAGTPNTGELFF.

This clonotype was counted only a few times. The chain links TRBV6-5 to TRBJ2-1; D gene ambiguous. The germline CDR1 and CDR2 sequences are MNHEY and SVGAGI. CDR3 size: 18 residues. V was clipped by 0 bases and J by 5 bases, with 20 bases between them. CDR3 coding DNA: TGTGCCAGCAGTTACTCGTGGAGACGCCTCACAGCAAACAATGAGCAGTTCTTC. Protein product: CASSYSWRRLTANNEQFF.

This rearrangement joins TRBV12-3 or TRBV12-4 to TRBJ1-1, with D possibly being TRBD1 (6 bases). The CDR3 is 14 amino acids. V lost 6 bases and J 0 bases, leaving 11 bases between the germline ends. Here the CDR3 DNA reads TGTGCCAGCAGCACCGGACAGATGAACACTGAAGCTTTCTTT. Its translation: CASSTGQMNTEAFF.

The chain recombines TRBV12-3 or TRBV12-4 with TRBJ1-2; D unresolved. The CDR3 consists of 14 residues. V was shortened by 3 bases and J by 1 base, with 9 bases between the two germline ends. The CDR3 region has the DNA TGTGCCAGCAGTTTGCCCGATCTTAACTATGGCTACACCTTC. It translates to CASSLPDLNYGYTF.

V usage is TRBV13 and J usage is TRBJ1-2; D remains ambiguous. V lost 5 bases and J 4 bases, leaving 11 bases between the germline ends. Germline loops: CDR1 PRHDT, CDR2 FYEKMQ (reference sequence). The CDR3 length is 13 residues. The CDR3 nucleotides are TGTGCCAGCAGCCTTAGTTCCCTCTATGGCTACACCTTC. It encodes CASSLSSLYGYTF.

V usage is TRBV29-1 and J usage is TRBJ2-7, with D maybe TRBD1 (6 bases). Trimming left V 4 bases short and J 1 base short, with 8 bases between. The CDR3 totals 12 residues. Germline CDR1 and CDR2: SQVTM and ANQGSEA. CDR3 protein: CSVADRSYEQYV. Here the CDR3 DNA reads TGCAGCGTTGCGGACAGATCCTACGAGCAGTACGTC.

This clonotype was detected a few times. This chain connects TRBV27 to TRBJ2-3; TRBD2 agrees at 11 bases. In germline, CDR1 is MNHEY, CDR2 SMNVEV (reference sequence). CDR3 size: 15 residues. Germline trimming cut 6 bases from V and 3 bases from J; bases unmatched to any gene: 5. In DNA form, the CDR3 reads TGTGCCAGCAGCATAGCGGGGGGGCCGACAGATACGCAGTATTTT. Translating gives CASSIAGGPTDTQYF.